This T cell receptor beta chain was sequenced in a study of patients and donors after allogeneic stem cell transplantation. TCRdb re-analysed the RT-PCR reads in MiXCR, keeping a single row per CDR3 protein. The sample carries about 230,000 distinct CDR3 sequences, 14% recorded once. This clonotype was recorded at least ten times. V lost 1 base, J lost 5 bases, and 14 bases stayed unmatched. This CDR3 has 17 residues. Germline lookup yields CDR1 DFQATT and CDR2 SNEGSKA (reference sequence). This clonotype was obtained from a human donor who was either an allogeneic HSCT recipient or a stem cell or donor lymphocyte infusion donor (not recorded which). It is not recorded whose cells these are; they may come from a transplant donor. The rearrangement joins TRBV20-1 to TRBJ2-5; 9 bases agree with TRBD2. Specimen: blood, either unsorted or a sorted T cell fraction (not recorded which). CDR3 sequence: CSARGGLRGGLRETQYF. The CDR3 bases are TGCAGTGCTAGAGGAGGCTTGCGGGGGGGCCTCCGGGAGACCCAGTACTTC.